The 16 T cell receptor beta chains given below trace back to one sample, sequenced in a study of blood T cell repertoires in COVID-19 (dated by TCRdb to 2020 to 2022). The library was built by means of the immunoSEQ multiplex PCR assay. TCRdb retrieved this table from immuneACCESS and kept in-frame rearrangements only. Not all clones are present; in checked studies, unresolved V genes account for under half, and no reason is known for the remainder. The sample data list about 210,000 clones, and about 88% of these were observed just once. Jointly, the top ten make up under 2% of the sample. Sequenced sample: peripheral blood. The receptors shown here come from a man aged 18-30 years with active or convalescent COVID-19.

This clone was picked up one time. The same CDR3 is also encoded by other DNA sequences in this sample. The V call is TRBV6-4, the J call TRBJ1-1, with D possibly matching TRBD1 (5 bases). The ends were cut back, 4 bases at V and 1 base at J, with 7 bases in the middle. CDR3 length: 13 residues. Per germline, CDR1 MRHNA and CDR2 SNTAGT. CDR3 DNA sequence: TGTGCCAGCAGTGCGACAGCGAACACTGAAGCTTTCTTT. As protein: CASSATANTEAFF.

The CDR3 coding sequence is TGCAGTGCTAGTTACGGAGGGAGCAATCAGCCCCAGCATTTT. Its protein is CSASYGGSNQPQHF. The chain carries TRBV20-1 and TRBJ1-5; D not resolved. V was trimmed by 3 bases and J by 1 base, leaving 10 bases between them. Germline V CDR1 and CDR2: DFQATT, SNEGSKA (reference sequence). CDR3 size: 14 residues.

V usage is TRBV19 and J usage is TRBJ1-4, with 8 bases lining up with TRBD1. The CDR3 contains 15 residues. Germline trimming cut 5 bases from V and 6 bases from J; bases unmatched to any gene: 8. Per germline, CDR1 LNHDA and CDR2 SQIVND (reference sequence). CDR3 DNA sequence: TGTGCCAGTAGTCTGGACAGGGTTTCGGATGAAAAACTGTTTTTT. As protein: CASSLDRVSDEKLFF.

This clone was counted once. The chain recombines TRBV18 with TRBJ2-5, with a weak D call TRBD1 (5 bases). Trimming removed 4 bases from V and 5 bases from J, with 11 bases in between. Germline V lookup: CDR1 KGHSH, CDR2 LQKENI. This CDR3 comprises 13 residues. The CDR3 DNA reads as TGTGCCAGCTCACGCGACAGCCGGGAGACCCAGTACTTC. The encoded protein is CASSRDSRETQYF.

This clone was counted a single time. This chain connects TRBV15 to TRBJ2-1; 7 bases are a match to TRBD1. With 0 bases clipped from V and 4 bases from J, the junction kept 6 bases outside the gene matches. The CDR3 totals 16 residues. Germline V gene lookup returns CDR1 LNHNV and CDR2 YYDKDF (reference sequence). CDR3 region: CATSRDRGGRYNEQFF. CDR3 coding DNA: TGTGCCACCAGCAGAGATAGAGGGGGCAGGTACAATGAGCAGTTCTTC.

In DNA, the CDR3 is TGTGCCAGTAGTATTCGGGATTTTTCCAATCAGCCCCAGCATTTT. Translating gives CASSIRDFSNQPQHF. This chain connects TRBV19 to TRBJ1-5; the D is unclear. Germline lookup yields CDR1 LNHDA and CDR2 SQIVND (reference sequence). V was trimmed by 3 bases and J by 3 bases, leaving 12 bases between them. CDR3 length: 15 residues. Supplemented by reference TRBV19 and TRBJ1-5, the full variable domain reads DGGITQSPKYLFRKEGQNVTLSCEQNLNHDAMYWYRQDPGQGLRLIYYSQIVNDFQKGDIAEGYSVSREKKESFPLTVTSAQKNPTAFYLCASSIRDFSNQPQHFGDGTRLSIL.

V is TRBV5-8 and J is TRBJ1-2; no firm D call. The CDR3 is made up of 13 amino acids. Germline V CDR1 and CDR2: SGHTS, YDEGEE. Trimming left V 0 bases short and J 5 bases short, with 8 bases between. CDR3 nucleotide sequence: TGTGCCAGCAGCTTGGTTTCCGGTTATGGCTACACCTTC. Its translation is CASSLVSGYGYTF.

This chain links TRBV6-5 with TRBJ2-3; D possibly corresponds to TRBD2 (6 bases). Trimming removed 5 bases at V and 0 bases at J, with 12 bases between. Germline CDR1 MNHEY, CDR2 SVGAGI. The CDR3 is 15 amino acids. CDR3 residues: CASSRGLPSTDTQYF. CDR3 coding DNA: TGTGCCAGCAGTCGGGGACTTCCTAGCACAGATACGCAGTATTTT.

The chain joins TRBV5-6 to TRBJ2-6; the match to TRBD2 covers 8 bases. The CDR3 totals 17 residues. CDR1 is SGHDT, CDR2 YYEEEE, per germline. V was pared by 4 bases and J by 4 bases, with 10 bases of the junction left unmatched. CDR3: CASSGRLASKGANVLTF. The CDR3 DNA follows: TGTGCCAGCAGCGGGAGACTAGCGAGTAAGGGGGCCAACGTCCTGACTTTC.

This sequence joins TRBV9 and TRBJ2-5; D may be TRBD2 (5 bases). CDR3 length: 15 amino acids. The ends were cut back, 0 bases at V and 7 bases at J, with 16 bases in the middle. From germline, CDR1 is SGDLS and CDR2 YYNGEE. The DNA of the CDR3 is TGTGCCAGCAGCGTAGGGGGTCGGGGAAGAGCGACCCAGTACTTC. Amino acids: CASSVGGRGRATQYF.

CDR3 DNA sequence: TGTGCCAGCGGACAGACTAGCGCAAACTACGAGCAGTACTTC. This gives the protein CASGQTSANYEQYF. V usage is TRBV7-2 and J usage is TRBJ2-7, with 8 bases matching TRBD2. This CDR3 is 14 amino acids long. CDR1 is SGHTA and CDR2 is FQGNSA in the germline V gene. The ends lost 8 bases at V and 3 bases at J; junction bases unmatched: 9.

This CDR3 reads CASSQGGGRAWYEQYF. CDR3 DNA sequence: TGCGCCAGCAGCCAAGGAGGCGGGAGGGCCTGGTACGAGCAGTACTTC. The chain combines TRBV4-1 with TRBJ2-7, with 9 bases identical to TRBD2. The V and J ends lost 1 base and 4 bases, in that order; junction bases with no gene match: 8. This CDR3 is 16 amino acids long. Germline CDR1 MGHRA, CDR2 YSYEKL.

This CDR3 reads CASSQHGTGTGYTF. As DNA, the CDR3 is TGTGCCAGCAGCCAACACGGGACAGGGACGGGCTACACCTTC. V gene TRBV3-1 (or the pseudogene TRBV3-2) combines with J gene TRBJ1-2; 9 nucleotides line up with TRBD1. Germline CDR1 reads LGHDT; CDR2 reads YNNKEL (reference sequence). V shed 2 bases and J 8 bases; nucleotides not matched to a gene: 6. The CDR3 loop spans 14 amino acids.

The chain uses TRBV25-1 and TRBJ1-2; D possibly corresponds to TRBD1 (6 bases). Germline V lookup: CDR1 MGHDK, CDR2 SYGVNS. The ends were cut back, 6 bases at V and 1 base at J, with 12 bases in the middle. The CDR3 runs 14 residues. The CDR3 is CASRGQSNNYGYTF. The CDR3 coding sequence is TGTGCCAGCAGAGGACAGTCCAATAACTATGGCTACACCTTC.

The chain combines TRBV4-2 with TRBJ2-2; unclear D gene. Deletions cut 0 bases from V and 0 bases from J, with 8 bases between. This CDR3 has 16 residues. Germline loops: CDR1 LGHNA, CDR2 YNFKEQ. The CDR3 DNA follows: TGTGCCAGCAGCCAAGACGTCGCGGCGAACACCGGGGAGCTGTTTTTT. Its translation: CASSQDVAANTGELFF.

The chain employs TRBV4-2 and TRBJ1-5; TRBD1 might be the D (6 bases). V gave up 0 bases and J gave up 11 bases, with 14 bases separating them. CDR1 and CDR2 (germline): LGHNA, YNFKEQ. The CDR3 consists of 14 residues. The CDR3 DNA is TGTGCCAGCAGCCAAGAAGCAGGGGATGAGGCCCAGCATTTT. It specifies CASSQEAGDEAQHF.